A selection of T cell receptor beta chains follows, all from one sample in a study of blood T cell repertoires in COVID-19. Measured with immunoSEQ multiplex PCR; TCRdb has only the in-frame clones, and not every one. This sample has fewer than 300,000 clones, with over 75% found just once. Sequenced: PBMCs or T cells enriched from blood (not recorded which). These receptors originate from a woman in her thirties who had recovered from COVID-19. Each CDR3 is given with its conserved first and last residue. The order of the fields is V gene, D gene, clone size, J gene, CDR3 length, CDR3 protein, CDR3 DNA. D genes are given only for firm matches. The size field is filled for only some rows; it gives once, few, many or a size class.

V: TRBV14; D: NA; size: NA; J: TRBJ1-3; length: 14; CDR3: CASRHDGSGNTIYF; DNA: TGTGCCAGCAGACACGACGGGTCTGGAAACACCATATATTTT
V: TRBV4-1; D: TRBD2; size: NA; J: TRBJ2-3; length: 15; CDR3: CASKGRAGTTDTQYF; DNA: TGCGCCAGCAAGGGAAGAGCGGGGACCACAGATACGCAGTATTTT
V: TRBV19; D: NA; size: NA; J: TRBJ1-1; length: 13; CDR3: CATRPGESKGAFF; DNA: TGTGCCACGCGCCCGGGGGAGTCTAAGGGGGCTTTCTTT
V: TRBV6-2/TRBV6-3; D: NA; size: NA; J: TRBJ2-7; length: 16; CDR3: CASSYYPGLSPNEQYF; DNA: TGTGCCAGCAGTTACTACCCAGGGCTATCTCCTAACGAGCAGTACTTC
V: TRBV5-1; D: NA; size: NA; J: TRBJ2-4; length: 14; CDR3: CASSLGQKSDIQYF; DNA: TGCGCCAGCAGCTTGGGACAGAAGAGTGACATTCAGTACTTC
V: TRBV20-1; D: TRBD2; size: NA; J: TRBJ2-5; length: 17; CDR3: CSASTSGRASVDETQYF; DNA: TGCAGTGCTAGTACTAGCGGGAGGGCCAGTGTGGATGAGACCCAGTACTTC
V: TRBV15; D: NA; size: once; J: TRBJ2-2; length: 12; CDR3: CATSRVKGELFF; DNA: TGTGCCACCAGCAGAGTAAAAGGGGAGCTGTTTTTT
V: TRBV28; D: NA; size: NA; J: TRBJ2-7; length: 14; CDR3: CASSSQTGVDEQYF; DNA: TGTGCCAGCAGTTCGCAGACAGGTGTAGACGAGCAGTACTTC
V: TRBV5-1; D: NA; size: NA; J: TRBJ1-4; length: 14; CDR3: CASSLIGANEKLFF; DNA: TGCGCCAGCAGCTTAATCGGGGCTAATGAAAAACTGTTTTTT
V: TRBV19; D: NA; size: once; J: TRBJ1-5; length: 12; CDR3: CASSIPNQPQHF; DNA: TGTGCCAGTAGTATACCAAATCAGCCCCAGCATTTT
V: TRBV5-6; D: NA; size: NA; J: TRBJ1-1; length: 14; CDR3: CASSLKSGSPEAFF; DNA: TGTGCCAGCAGCTTGAAATCGGGGTCACCTGAAGCTTTCTTT
V: TRBV7-8; D: NA; size: NA; J: TRBJ1-1; length: 17; CDR3: CASSSRPGTGLHTEAFF; DNA: TGTGCCAGCAGCTCCCGCCCGGGTACAGGTCTCCACACTGAAGCTTTCTTT
V: TRBV29-1; D: NA; size: NA; J: TRBJ1-1; length: 13; CDR3: CSVATGVDTEAFF; DNA: TGCAGCGTCGCGACGGGGGTGGACACTGAAGCTTTCTTT
V: TRBV10-1; D: NA; size: NA; J: TRBJ1-1; length: 15; CDR3: CASSDQKGANTEAFF; DNA: TGCGCCAGCAGTGACCAAAAAGGGGCGAACACTGAAGCTTTCTTT
V: TRBV3-1/TRBV3-2; D: TRBD1; size: NA; J: TRBJ1-1; length: 13; CDR3: CASSLSGQGAAFF; DNA: TGTGCCAGCAGCCTTTCGGGACAGGGGGCGGCTTTCTTT
V: TRBV5-4; D: TRBD1; size: NA; J: TRBJ2-3; length: 15; CDR3: CASSLGTGVGDTQYF; DNA: TGTGCCAGCAGCTTGGGGACAGGGGTAGGAGATACGCAGTATTTT
V: TRBV27; D: TRBD1; size: NA; J: TRBJ2-5; length: 14; CDR3: CASSHPTGGETQYF; DNA: TGTGCCAGCAGTCACCCTACAGGGGGGGAGACCCAGTACTTC
V: TRBV30; D: TRBD2; size: NA; J: TRBJ2-1; length: 14; CDR3: CAWEGVSGSHEQFF; DNA: TGTGCCTGGGAGGGCGTTAGCGGGAGCCATGAGCAGTTCTTC
V: TRBV12-3/TRBV12-4; D: TRBD1; size: NA; J: TRBJ1-5; length: 13; CDR3: CASSAGGRQPQHF; DNA: TGTGCCAGCAGCGCAGGGGGCCGTCAGCCCCAGCATTTT
V: TRBV4-3; D: NA; size: NA; J: TRBJ2-3; length: 17; CDR3: CASSQFSVSGSTDTQYF; DNA: TGCGCCAGCAGCCAGTTCTCCGTAAGCGGCAGCACAGATACGCAGTATTTT
V: TRBV7-9; D: TRBD1; size: NA; J: TRBJ2-5; length: 15; CDR3: CASSLGGTGQETQYF; DNA: TGTGCCAGCAGCTTAGGGGGGACAGGGCAGGAGACCCAGTACTTC
V: TRBV10-3; D: TRBD2; size: NA; J: TRBJ2-2; length: 16; CDR3: CAISTSGDLNTGELFF; DNA: TGTGCCATTTCGACTAGCGGGGATCTTAACACCGGGGAGCTGTTTTTT
V: TRBV5-8; D: TRBD1; size: NA; J: TRBJ1-1; length: 14; CDR3: CASRWGQGATEAFF; DNA: TGTGCCAGCAGGTGGGGACAGGGGGCCACTGAAGCTTTCTTT
V: TRBV30; D: TRBD1; size: NA; J: TRBJ1-5; length: 16; CDR3: CAWRGTGGSSNQPQHF; DNA: TGTGCCTGGAGGGGAACAGGGGGATCGAGCAATCAGCCCCAGCATTTT
V: TRBV28; D: NA; size: NA; J: TRBJ2-4; length: 16; CDR3: CASSLLVGGPENIQYF; DNA: TGTGCCAGCAGTTTATTGGTAGGAGGGCCCGAGAACATTCAGTACTTC
V: TRBV5-1; D: NA; size: NA; J: TRBJ2-6; length: 16; CDR3: CASSEQGHSGANVLTF; DNA: TGCGCCAGCAGCGAACAGGGCCACTCTGGGGCCAACGTCCTGACTTTC
V: TRBV2; D: NA; size: NA; J: TRBJ1-5; length: 16; CDR3: CASRTEGGSGWQPQHF; DNA: TGTGCCAGCCGAACTGAGGGGGGGTCAGGGTGGCAGCCCCAGCATTTT
V: TRBV9; D: NA; size: NA; J: TRBJ1-1; length: 13; CDR3: CASSAQMNTEAFF; DNA: TGTGCCAGCAGCGCCCAGATGAACACTGAAGCTTTCTTT
V: TRBV29-1; D: NA; size: NA; J: TRBJ1-2; length: 14; CDR3: CSVERGTSNYGYTF; DNA: TGCAGCGTTGAACGGGGAACTTCTAACTATGGCTACACCTTC
V: TRBV7-2; D: NA; size: NA; J: TRBJ2-7; length: 13; CDR3: CASSPPGVYEQYF; DNA: TGTGCCAGCAGCCCACCCGGGGTCTACGAGCAGTACTTC